A single sample is the source of the 16 T cell receptor beta chains below, sequenced in a study of blood T cell repertoires in COVID-19. The method was immunoSEQ multiplex PCR; TCRdb's version includes in-frame clones alone and lacks a portion of them. The table records 70,000 to 90,000 clones, more than 60% of them present only once. Material: peripheral blood. The receptors here all came from a man in his 70s with acute or convalescent COVID-19.

This clone was observed a single time. The chain uses TRBV5-1 and TRBJ1-1, with 9 bases fitting TRBD1. J lost 3 bases, V lost 3 bases, and 9 bases had no gene match. Germline V lookup: CDR1 SGHRS, CDR2 YFSETQ. The CDR3 has 16 residues. The CDR3 reads CASSWGQGVRDTEAFF. The CDR3 DNA reads TGCGCCAGCAGCTGGGGACAGGGAGTCAGGGACACTGAAGCTTTCTTT.

The chain employs TRBV5-5 and TRBJ1-1; unclear D gene. The ends were cut back, 2 bases at V and 4 bases at J, with 9 bases in the middle. The CDR3 totals 13 residues. Germline V CDR1 and CDR2: SGHKS, YYEKEE (reference sequence). CDR3 residues: CASSFTPSTEAFF. CDR3 DNA sequence: TGTGCCAGCAGCTTCACCCCGAGCACTGAAGCTTTCTTT. Full variable domain (rest looked up from reference TRBV5-5 and TRBJ1-1): DAGVTQSPTHLIKTRGQQVTLRCSPISGHKSVSWYQQVLGQGPQFIFQYYEKEERGRGNFPDRFSARQFPNYSSELNVNALLLGDSALYLCASSFTPSTEAFFGQGTRLTVV.

There are a few counts of this clone. The rearrangement links TRBV5-6 to TRBJ2-3; 11 bases fit TRBD2. The CDR3 spans 16 residues. Per the germline V gene, CDR1 is SGHDT and CDR2 is YYEEEE. Trimming at V came to 1 base and at J to 3 bases, leaving 4 bases not matched to a gene. The CDR3 coding sequence is TGTGCCAGCAGCTTGATGCTAGCGGGGGGAACAGATACGCAGTATTTT. As protein: CASSLMLAGGTDTQYF.

The chain is built from TRBV15 and TRBJ2-1, with a tentative D call TRBD2 (7 bases). Germline CDR1 LNHNV, CDR2 YYDKDF (reference sequence). V was trimmed by 0 bases and J by 10 bases, leaving 13 bases between them. The CDR3 is made up of 14 amino acids. This CDR3 reads CATSREGGAAEQFF. CDR3 sequence (DNA): TGTGCCACCAGCAGAGAAGGGGGGGCTGCGGAGCAGTTCTTC.

The chain combines TRBV5-1 with TRBJ1-1; TRBD1 matches 8 bases. CDR1 is SGHRS, CDR2 YFSETQ, per germline. The CDR3 has 15 residues. V gave up 3 bases and J gave up 1 base; unmatched junction bases: 5. The CDR3 loop reads CASSWGQAENTEAFF. The CDR3 coding sequence is TGCGCCAGCAGCTGGGGACAGGCAGAGAACACTGAAGCTTTCTTT.

The chain links TRBV7-9 to TRBJ1-2; the D is unclear. Between the trimmed V and J ends, which lost 1 base and 3 bases, there was a span of 12 bases. The CDR3 sequence is 15 residues long. The germline V gene encodes CDR1 SEHNR and CDR2 FQNEAQ (reference sequence). The CDR3 loop is CASSLGTAVDYGYTF. The CDR3 DNA is TGTGCCAGCAGCTTAGGTACAGCCGTAGACTATGGCTACACCTTC.

The rearrangement links TRBV2 to TRBJ2-3; a weak D match, TRBD1 (6 bases). This CDR3 contains 15 residues. CDR1 and CDR2 (germline): SNHLY, FYNNEI. V shed 1 base and J shed 0 bases, with 8 bases lying between them. The CDR3 protein is CASSEGGQSTDTQYF. The CDR3 region has the DNA TGTGCCAGCAGTGAAGGAGGACAGAGCACAGATACGCAGTATTTT.

This clone turned up a few times. V usage is TRBV9 and J usage is TRBJ2-3; 13 bases fit TRBD2. This CDR3 contains 16 residues. Losses at the gene ends were 3 bases for V and 6 bases for J; bases not matched to a gene: 7. CDR1 is SGDLS, CDR2 YYNGEE, per germline. The CDR3 nucleotides are TGTGCCAGCAGCGATAGGACTAGCGGGGGCCGGGATACGCAGTATTTT. Protein product: CASSDRTSGGRDTQYF.

This sequence joins TRBV7-9 and TRBJ1-1; D is undetermined. V shed 4 bases and J shed 3 bases, with 9 bases lying between them. This CDR3 has 13 residues. The germline V gene has CDR1 SEHNR and CDR2 FQNEAQ (reference sequence). In DNA, the CDR3 is TGTGCCAGCAGCTACGAGGTCGACACTGAAGCTTTCTTT. This encodes CASSYEVDTEAFF.

In its sample, this clone was seen a few times. The chain has TRBV25-1 and TRBJ1-1, with TRBD1 matching over 7 bases. V lost 5 bases to trimming and J lost 0 bases; unmatched junction nucleotides: 6. Germline V CDR1 and CDR2: MGHDK, SYGVNS. The CDR3 is 15 amino acids. The CDR3 nucleotides are TGTGCCAGCAGTCTGGGACAGATCATGAACACTGAAGCTTTCTTT. Encoded protein: CASSLGQIMNTEAFF.

V is TRBV11-2 and J is TRBJ1-4, with D possibly TRBD1 on 5 matching bases. There are 14 residues in the CDR3. V was pared by 5 bases and J by 3 bases, with 10 bases between. CDR1 and CDR2 from the germline V gene are SGHAT and FQNNGV. The CDR3 coding sequence is TGTGCCAGCAGCCCAGGGAGGGCTAATGAAAAACTGTTTTTT. This translates into CASSPGRANEKLFF.

The J gene is TRBJ1-1, the V gene TRBV19; D remains unclear. Trimming stripped 4 bases from V and 8 bases from J, with 8 bases between. Germline V gene sequence: CDR1 LNHDA, CDR2 SQIVND (reference sequence). The CDR3 has 11 residues. For the CDR3, the DNA is TGTGCCAGTAGTACCCGCCGGGAAGCTTTCTTT. Its protein is CASSTRREAFF.

This chain connects TRBV18 to TRBJ2-5; unclear D gene. V was pared by 3 bases and J by 5 bases, with 4 bases between. CDR3 length: 11 residues. The germline V gene has CDR1 KGHSH and CDR2 LQKENI. The CDR3 spells CASSPRETQYF. DNA for the CDR3: TGTGCCAGCTCACCTCGGGAGACCCAGTACTTC.

The chain combines TRBV5-8 with TRBJ2-1; 13 nucleotides match TRBD2. CDR1 is SGHTS, CDR2 YDEGEE, per germline. J gave up 8 bases and V 3 bases, and 2 bases lay outside the gene matches. The CDR3 is made up of 14 amino acids. The CDR3 region is CASSWTSGGHEQFF. DNA of the CDR3: TGTGCCAGCAGCTGGACTAGCGGGGGTCATGAGCAGTTCTTC.

The chain is built from TRBV14 and TRBJ2-3; D is possibly TRBD2 (6 bases). Germline V CDR1 and CDR2: SGHDN, FVKESK. Between the trimmed V and J ends, which lost 3 bases and 3 bases, there was a span of 7 bases. The CDR3 is 13 residues long. The chain's CDR3 is CASSQGLTDTQYF. CDR3 coding DNA: TGTGCCAGCAGCCAGGGACTGACAGATACGCAGTATTTT.

This chain uses TRBV7-8 with TRBJ2-7, with 10 bases fitting TRBD1. This CDR3 has 15 residues. V lost 5 bases to trimming and J lost 4 bases; unmatched junction nucleotides: 8. Germline V gene sequence: CDR1 SGHVS, CDR2 FQNEAQ. DNA for the CDR3: TGTGCCAGCAGCCGAGGGGACAGGGGTGCTTACGAGCAGTACTTC. Translation: CASSRGDRGAYEQYF.